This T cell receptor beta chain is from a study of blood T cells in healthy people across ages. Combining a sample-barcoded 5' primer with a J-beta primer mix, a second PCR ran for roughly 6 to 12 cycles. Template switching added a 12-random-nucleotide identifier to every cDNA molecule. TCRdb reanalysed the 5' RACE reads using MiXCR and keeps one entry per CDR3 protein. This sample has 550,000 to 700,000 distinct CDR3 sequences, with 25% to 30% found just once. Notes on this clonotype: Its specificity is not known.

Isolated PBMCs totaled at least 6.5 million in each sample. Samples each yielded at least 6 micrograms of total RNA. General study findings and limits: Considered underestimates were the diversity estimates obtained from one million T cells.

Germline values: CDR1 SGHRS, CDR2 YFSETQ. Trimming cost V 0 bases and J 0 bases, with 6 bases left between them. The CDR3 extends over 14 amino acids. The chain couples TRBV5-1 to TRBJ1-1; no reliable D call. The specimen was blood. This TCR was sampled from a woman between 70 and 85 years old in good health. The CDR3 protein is CASSLEWVNTEAFF. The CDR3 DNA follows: TGCGCCAGCAGCTTGGAGTGGGTGAACACTGAAGCTTTCTTT.